Listed below are T cell receptor beta chains from one sample, sequenced in a study of Tregs in tolerant kidney transplant recipients. Some clones are missing from TCRdb's copy, which holds only in-frame ones; the method was immunoSEQ multiplex PCR. The sample includes around 86,000 clones, roughly nine tenths of them seen just once. The sample here was CD4+ T cells from blood (PBMCs), taken 24 months after the transplant. These receptors were collected from a human patient who received a combined kidney and bone marrow transplant. These T cells may partly come from the graft donor. Both conserved end residues are part of each CDR3. Fields, in order: clone size, D gene, V gene, J gene, CDR3 DNA, CDR3 protein. A D gene is named only where the DNA matches it firmly. Size is stated for part of the rows, as once, few or many counts, or as a class when the clone is expanded.

abundance: .
d_gene: TRBD2
v_gene: TRBV9
j_gene: TRBJ2-5
CDR3nt: TGTGCCAGCAGCTCCACAGCCAGGGAGGGGGAGACCCAGTACTTC
CDR3aa: CASSSTAREGETQYF

abundance: once
d_gene: TRBD2
v_gene: TRBV19
j_gene: TRBJ2-2
CDR3nt: TGTGCCAGTAGTCCCCGGGACTACCTTTACACCGGGGAGCTGTTTTTT
CDR3aa: CASSPRDYLYTGELFF

abundance: .
d_gene: TRBD1
v_gene: TRBV6-5
j_gene: TRBJ1-4
CDR3nt: TGTGCCAGCAGTTACAACAGGGGGCTGTATGAAAAACTGTTTTTT
CDR3aa: CASSYNRGLYEKLFF

abundance: .
d_gene: TRBD1
v_gene: TRBV15
j_gene: TRBJ1-5
CDR3nt: TGTGCCACCAGCAGAGAACAGGGGAACAATCAGCCCCAGCATTTT
CDR3aa: CATSREQGNNQPQHF

abundance: .
d_gene: .
v_gene: TRBV7-9
j_gene: TRBJ2-2
CDR3nt: TGTGCCAGCAGCTCAACTCTCAGGGGGGCGTCGGACACCGGGGAGCTGTTTTTT
CDR3aa: CASSSTLRGASDTGELFF

abundance: .
d_gene: TRBD1
v_gene: TRBV19
j_gene: TRBJ1-1
CDR3nt: TGTGCCAGTAAAACCACGACAGGGCCGAACACTGAAGCTTTCTTT
CDR3aa: CASKTTTGPNTEAFF

abundance: .
d_gene: TRBD1
v_gene: TRBV11-2
j_gene: TRBJ1-6
CDR3nt: TGTGCCAGCAGCTTATTAGGAAGACAGGGATCCCCCCTCCACTTT
CDR3aa: CASSLLGRQGSPLHF

abundance: .
d_gene: TRBD2
v_gene: TRBV30
j_gene: TRBJ2-5
CDR3nt: TGTGCCTGGAATGGACTAGCGGGAACTTTCGTCCAAGAGACCCAGTACTTC
CDR3aa: CAWNGLAGTFVQETQYF

abundance: .
d_gene: .
v_gene: TRBV21-1
j_gene: TRBJ1-2
CDR3nt: TGTGCCAGCAGCAAGAGGGAGGGGAGTAGCTATGGCTACACCTTC
CDR3aa: CASSKREGSSYGYTF

abundance: .
d_gene: TRBD1
v_gene: TRBV5-1
j_gene: TRBJ2-7
CDR3nt: TGCGCCAGCAGCCCCGGGACAGCAACCTACGAGCAGTACTTC
CDR3aa: CASSPGTATYEQYF

abundance: .
d_gene: .
v_gene: TRBV15
j_gene: TRBJ2-7
CDR3nt: TGTGCCACCAGCAGAGTTACAGGGCGAGTTACCTACGAGCAGTACTTC
CDR3aa: CATSRVTGRVTYEQYF

abundance: once
d_gene: TRBD1
v_gene: TRBV30
j_gene: TRBJ1-2
CDR3nt: TGTGCCTGGAGTGCAACGAGGGGGCAGGGAGATGGCTACACCTTC
CDR3aa: CAWSATRGQGDGYTF

abundance: .
d_gene: .
v_gene: TRBV7-9
j_gene: TRBJ2-7
CDR3nt: TGTGCCAGCAGCTTACAGGGGGGTACCTACGAGCAGTACTTC
CDR3aa: CASSLQGGTYEQYF

abundance: .
d_gene: TRBD2
v_gene: TRBV28
j_gene: TRBJ2-5
CDR3nt: TGTGCCAGCAGAAGCGGGGGAAACCCGCCCCAGTACTTC
CDR3aa: CASRSGGNPPQYF

abundance: .
d_gene: .
v_gene: TRBV7-9
j_gene: TRBJ2-1
CDR3nt: TGTGCCAGCAGCCCCGGGATATTCTCGGTCAGCTCCTACAATGAGCAGTTCTTC
CDR3aa: CASSPGIFSVSSYNEQFF

abundance: few
d_gene: TRBD2
v_gene: TRBV11-1
j_gene: TRBJ2-7
CDR3nt: TGTGCCAGCAGCCAGCGACTAGCGGGCCCCTACGAGCAGTACTTC
CDR3aa: CASSQRLAGPYEQYF

abundance: .
d_gene: TRBD2
v_gene: TRBV19
j_gene: TRBJ2-1
CDR3nt: TGTGCCAGTAGCGGGAGGTCCCATGAGCAGTTCTTC
CDR3aa: CASSGRSHEQFF